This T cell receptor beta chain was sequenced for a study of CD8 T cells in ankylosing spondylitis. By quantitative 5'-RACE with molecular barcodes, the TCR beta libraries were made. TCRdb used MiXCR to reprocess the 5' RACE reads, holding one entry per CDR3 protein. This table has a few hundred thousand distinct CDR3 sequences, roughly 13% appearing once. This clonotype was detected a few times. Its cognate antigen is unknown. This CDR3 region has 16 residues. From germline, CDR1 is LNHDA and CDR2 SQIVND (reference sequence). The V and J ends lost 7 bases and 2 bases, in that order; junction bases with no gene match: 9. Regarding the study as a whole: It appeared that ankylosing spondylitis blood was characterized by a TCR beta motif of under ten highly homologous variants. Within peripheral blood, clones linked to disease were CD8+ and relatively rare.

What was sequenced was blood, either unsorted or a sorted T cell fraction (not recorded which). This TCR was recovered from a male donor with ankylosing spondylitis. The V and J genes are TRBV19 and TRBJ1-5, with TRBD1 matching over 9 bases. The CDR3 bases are TGTGCCAGTACCCTCACAGGGGGCGAAGGCAATCAGCCCCAGCATTTT. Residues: CASTLTGGEGNQPQHF.